Following are 6 T cell receptor beta chains from one sample sequenced in a study of vaccination effects on CD4 cells after COVID-19. These receptors have no known antigen. ViraFEST expansion of antigen-specific CD4+ T cells with viral peptide pools preceded sequencing. Isolation of CD4+ T cells took place after about ten days of culture. Negative nucleocapsid antibody tests before and after vaccination confirmed no previous SARS-CoV-2 infection. The protocol was immunoSEQ multiplex PCR, while the TCRdb copy is restricted to in-frame clones and leaves out a portion. The table has fewer than 30,000 clones, over 70% seen once. The sample here was CD4+ T cells from PBMCs cultured with HCoV-NL63 spike peptides, taken before COVID-19 vaccination. Receptor source: a human donor who received a COVID-19 vaccine.

This clone was observed once. J is TRBJ2-5 and V is TRBV3-1 (or the pseudogene TRBV3-2); 10 bases align to TRBD2. Germline CDR1 and CDR2: LGHDT and YNNKEL (reference sequence). The CDR3 is made up of 15 amino acids. Germline trimming cut 1 base from V and 10 bases from J; bases unmatched to any gene: 9. The CDR3 DNA reads as TGTGCCAGCAGCCAAGCAAGCGGGGGGGCCCTAGGCCAGTACTTC. Its protein product is CASSQASGGALGQYF.

This clone was recorded once. The CDR3 spells CASIDRVVYNEQFF. DNA for the CDR3: TGTGCCAGCATTGACAGGGTTGTCTACAATGAGCAGTTCTTC. V gene TRBV6-6 combines with J gene TRBJ2-1; 7 positions agree with TRBD1. V trimming: 7 bases; J trimming: 3 bases; junction bases outside the gene matches: 6. The length of the CDR3 is 14 residues. Germline CDR1 MNHNY, CDR2 SVGAGI (reference sequence).

The V and J genes are TRBV19 and TRBJ2-7; TRBD1 might be the D (6 bases). Germline CDR1 LNHDA, CDR2 SQIVND (reference sequence). CDR3 length equals 17 residues. Trimming took 4 bases from V and 6 from J, leaving 25 bases between them. The CDR3 region has the DNA TGTGCCAGTAGTACTCCCGCGACCGGGACACTAACCCCCGAGCAGTACTTC. Its translation: CASSTPATGTLTPEQYF.

This clone was counted only a few times. V is TRBV10-3 and J is TRBJ1-6, with D tentatively TRBD1 (5 bases). V gave up 5 bases and J gave up 7 bases, with 12 bases separating them. This CDR3 spans 14 amino acids. The germline V gene has CDR1 ENHRY and CDR2 SYGVKD. CDR3 residues: CAISPGTGNSPLHF. The CDR3 DNA follows: TGTGCCATCAGTCCCGGGACGGGAAATTCACCCCTCCACTTT.

The gene calls are TRBV3-1 (or the pseudogene TRBV3-2) and TRBJ2-1; no reliable D call. Germline V gene data show CDR1 as LGHDT and CDR2 as YNNKEL (reference sequence). This CDR3 comprises 12 residues. Deletions cut 2 bases from V and 6 bases from J, with 5 bases between. CDR3 amino acids: CASSQWSNEQFF. The CDR3 DNA reads TGTGCCAGCAGCCAATGGAGCAATGAGCAGTTCTTC.

The gene calls are TRBV4-1 and TRBJ2-5; 10 bases map to TRBD2. CDR1 and CDR2 (germline): MGHRA, YSYEKL. CDR3 length: 17 residues. V lost 1 base to trimming and J lost 1 base; unmatched junction nucleotides: 6. CDR3 coding DNA: TGCGCCAGCAGCCAAGGCCCTAGCGGGGGAGCCCAAGAGACCCAGTACTTC. The encoded protein is CASSQGPSGGAQETQYF.